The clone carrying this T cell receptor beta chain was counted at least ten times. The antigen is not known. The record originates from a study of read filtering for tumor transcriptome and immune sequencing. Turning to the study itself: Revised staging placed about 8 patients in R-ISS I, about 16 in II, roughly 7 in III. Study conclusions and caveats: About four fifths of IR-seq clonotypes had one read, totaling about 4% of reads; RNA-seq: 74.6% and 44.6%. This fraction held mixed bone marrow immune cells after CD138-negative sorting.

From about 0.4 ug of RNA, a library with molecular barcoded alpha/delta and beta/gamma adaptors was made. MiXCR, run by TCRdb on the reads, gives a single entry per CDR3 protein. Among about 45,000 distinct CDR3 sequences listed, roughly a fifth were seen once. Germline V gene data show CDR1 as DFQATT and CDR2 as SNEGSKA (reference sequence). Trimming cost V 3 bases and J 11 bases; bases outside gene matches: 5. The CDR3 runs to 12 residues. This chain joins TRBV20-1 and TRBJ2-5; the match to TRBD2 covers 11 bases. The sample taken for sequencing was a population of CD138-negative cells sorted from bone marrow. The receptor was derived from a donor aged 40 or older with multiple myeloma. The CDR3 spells CSARLAGGSQYF. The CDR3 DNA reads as TGCAGTGCTAGGCTAGCGGGAGGCTCACAGTACTTC.